This T cell receptor beta chain was profiled in a study of blood T cell repertoires in COVID-19 (dated by TCRdb to the early 2020s). Background for the entire study: Collaborator samples came from the United States, Italy and Spain and covered acute and convalescent phases of COVID-19. HLA class I and class II types, where available, came from metadata supplied by the sample provider rather than from assay-based typing. Samples came from the ongoing ImmuneRACE study (first 160 participants) plus 1,254 subjects from 6 global collaborators. Nearly every sample came with metadata listing a de-identified subject ID, COVID-19 status, age in years and sex. The dataset comprised deeply sampled blood TCRbeta repertoires from subjects exposed to, actively infected with, or recovered from COVID-19. The material from the prospective study consisted of cDNA or gDNA derived from T cells, B-cell-depleted T cells, or PBMCs. A freely available public database, intended as a resource for researchers studying the immune response to SARS-CoV-2, is where the repertoires were released.

Points the paper makes about the study in general: Clinical and demographic metadata were provided uncurated, with the amount varying by source and participant.

This clone appeared a single time. Its recognized antigen is unknown. Within one base of it there is no much larger clone, and no base qualities were kept. Another Seattle source contributed samples from volunteer blood donors who had recovered from COVID-19. The collaborating institutions used their own protocols to collect whole blood in K2EDTA tubes. For TCRbeta analysis, collaborators shipped samples as frozen whole blood, isolated PBMCs, or DNA extracted from either of those sample types. The immunoSEQ Assay, a bias-controlled multiplex PCR, was used to amplify TCRbeta CDR3 regions from genomic DNA. As for how the authors treated the data: The number of nucleated cells in each sample was estimated from the amplification of reference gene primers within the assay. To quantify the absolute abundance of each unique TCRbeta CDR3 rearrangement, sequence reads were collapsed and filtered. For each sample, productive Simpson clonality was calculated by taking the square root of Simpson's diversity index across productive rearrangements. Here the immuneACCESS table is served through TCRdb, limited to in-frame sequences with V and J called. Missing clones are a known gap in these copies; in checked studies unresolved V genes cover under half, and the rest lacks a known reason. V and J calls plus clone size are reproduced from that table; the DNA served to infer D and trimming. Across this sample there are almost 250,000 clones, with about 89% seen only once. Together, the top ten hold 1.5% to 2% of the sample.

The CDR3 spans 15 residues, from the cysteine through the phenylalanine. The read is trimmed to its CDR3 DNA, 45 bases read in frame from base 1. CDR1 SGHRS and CDR2 YFSETQ were looked up in the germline V gene. V lost 1 base and J lost 2 bases; the stretch between them is 9 bases long. This clonotype was sampled from a woman in her sixties or seventies who had recovered from COVID-19. The receptor chain draws on TRBV5-1 and TRBJ1-4; D gene: possibly TRBD1, on 6 matching bases. The sample taken for sequencing was peripheral blood. The CDR3 reads as follows: CASSLFGQTNEKLFF. The bases are TGCGCCAGCAGCTTGTTCGGACAGACTAATGAAAAACTGTTTTTT.